Shown below are 28 T cell receptor beta chains from a single sample sequenced in a study of CD8 T cells in ankylosing spondylitis. Study-wide results and limits: What appeared characteristic of ankylosing spondylitis blood was a TCR beta motif of several highly homologous variants.

TCRdb re-derived calls from the 5' RACE reads in MiXCR, one entry per CDR3 protein. The profile shows approximately 400,000 distinct CDR3 sequences, approximately 26% of them singletons. For these TCRs, the target antigens are not known. The sample comprised blood, either unsorted or a sorted T cell fraction (not recorded which). These TCRs come from a male donor with ankylosing spondylitis.

The genes are TRBV7-9 and TRBJ2-5; 9 bases line up with TRBD1. This CDR3 contains 15 residues. V gave up 2 bases and J gave up 5 bases; unmatched junction bases: 6. Germline V gene data show CDR1 as SEHNR and CDR2 as FQNEAQ (reference sequence). The CDR3 protein is CASSLSGQGYETQYF. The CDR3 coding sequence is TGTGCCAGCAGCTTATCGGGACAGGGCTACGAGACCCAGTACTTC.

In its sample, this clonotype was seen a few times. The chain couples TRBV7-2 to TRBJ2-5, with a possible D match to TRBD2 (6 bases). The CDR3 loop spans 15 amino acids. Germline CDR1 and CDR2: SGHTA and FQGNSA. Trimming left V 1 base short and J 2 bases short, with 11 bases between. CDR3 sequence (DNA): TGTGCCAGCAGCTTAGGACCCGGGAGACAAGAGACCCAGTACTTC. This codes for CASSLGPGRQETQYF.

This clonotype has a handful of counts. The chain combines TRBV7-9 with TRBJ1-1; TRBD1 matches at 7 bases. J lost 4 bases, V lost 6 bases, and 8 bases had no gene match. The CDR3 length is 14 residues. Germline V CDR1 and CDR2: SEHNR, FQNEAQ (reference sequence). The CDR3 is CASSPRGLGTEAFF. CDR3 DNA: TGTGCCAGCAGTCCTAGGGGGCTGGGCACTGAAGCTTTCTTT.

In its sample, this clonotype was seen many times. The chain joins TRBV5-1 to TRBJ1-5, with unresolved D. The CDR3 consists of 13 residues. Germline CDR1 SGHRS, CDR2 YFSETQ. V was pared by 0 bases and J by 6 bases, with 7 bases between. The CDR3 is CASSLGEFQPQHF. DNA for the CDR3: TGCGCCAGCAGCTTGGGGGAGTTTCAGCCCCAGCATTTT.

The chain links TRBV5-1 to TRBJ2-5; D remains ambiguous. Germline-derived CDR1 and CDR2 are SGHRS and YFSETQ. The CDR3 has 15 amino acids. V shed 4 bases and J shed 0 bases, with 13 bases lying between them. CDR3 coding DNA: TGCGCCAGCAGCCCCGGACGGTGGAACCAAGAGACCCAGTACTTC. This codes for CASSPGRWNQETQYF.

V usage is TRBV20-1 and J usage is TRBJ2-7; TRBD2 matches at 13 bases. CDR1 and CDR2 (germline): DFQATT, SNEGSKA (reference sequence). Trimming took 4 bases from V and 3 from J; bases not matched to a gene: 3. This CDR3 has 14 amino acids. This CDR3 is CSAKLAGGHYEQYF. CDR3 DNA sequence: TGCAGTGCTAAACTAGCGGGAGGGCACTACGAGCAGTACTTC.

CDR3 protein: CASSEPGQDEKLFF. CDR3 sequence (DNA): TGTGCCAGCAGTGAACCGGGACAGGATGAAAAACTGTTTTTT. This chain connects TRBV6-1 to TRBJ1-4; 8 bases fit TRBD1. CDR1 MNHNS and CDR2 SASEGT come from the germline V gene. V gave up 2 bases and J gave up 6 bases; unmatched junction bases: 2. The CDR3 loop spans 14 amino acids.

This chain links TRBV6-6 with TRBJ2-7; TRBD1 might be the D (5 bases). V lost 5 bases to trimming and J lost 6 bases, with 8 bases between them. CDR1 is MNHNY and CDR2 is SVGAGI in the germline V gene (reference sequence). The CDR3 extends over 11 amino acids. The CDR3 spells CASSDRSEQYF. CDR3 bases: TGTGCCAGCAGTGACAGATCCGAGCAGTACTTC.

This clonotype was detected a few times. This chain joins TRBV5-1 and TRBJ1-2; 12 bases agree with TRBD1. Germline V gene lookup returns CDR1 SGHRS and CDR2 YFSETQ. The ends lost 4 bases at V and 7 bases at J; junction bases unmatched: 5. CDR3 length: 14 amino acids. The CDR3 DNA follows: TGCGCCAGCAGCCCGGGACAGGGGGCAACTGGCTACACCTTC. It specifies CASSPGQGATGYTF.

The chain combines TRBV19 with TRBJ2-3; 8 bases align to TRBD1. Germline V CDR1 and CDR2: LNHDA, SQIVND (reference sequence). The junction had 3 bases not matched to a gene; V was cut back by 5 bases and J by 2 bases. The CDR3 has 14 residues. The CDR3 DNA is TGTGCCAGTAGTCGGGACAGGTTCACAGATACGCAGTATTTT. Protein: CASSRDRFTDTQYF.

The chain employs TRBV20-1 and TRBJ2-7; 8 bases match TRBD2. Germline CDR1 reads DFQATT; CDR2 reads SNEGSKA (reference sequence). Losses at the gene ends were 5 bases for V and 8 bases for J; bases not matched to a gene: 14. The CDR3 extends over 14 amino acids. The CDR3: CSASHWGASGQQYF. The CDR3 region has the DNA TGCAGTGCTTCCCACTGGGGGGCTAGCGGGCAGCAGTACTTC.

The chain couples TRBV18 to TRBJ1-5, with a possible D match to TRBD1 (5 bases). Looked up from germline, CDR1 is KGHSH and CDR2 is LQKENI. CDR3 length: 16 residues. Trimming stripped 5 bases from V and 0 bases from J, with 14 bases between. The CDR3 coding sequence is TGTGCCAGCTCATCAGGGACGATCCCTAGCAATCAGCCCCAGCATTTT. Translating gives CASSSGTIPSNQPQHF.

This rearrangement joins TRBV14 to TRBJ2-1; 10 positions match TRBD1. V lost 3 bases to trimming and J lost 7 bases; unmatched junction nucleotides: 9. The germline V gene encodes CDR1 SGHDN and CDR2 FVKESK. The CDR3 totals 16 residues. The CDR3 here is CASSQDPGQGGNEQFF. The CDR3 nucleotides are TGTGCCAGCAGCCAGGACCCCGGACAGGGGGGGAATGAGCAGTTCTTC.

This clonotype was found many times. The chain employs TRBV29-1 and TRBJ1-1; 11 bases agree with TRBD1. Germline lookup yields CDR1 SQVTM and CDR2 ANQGSEA. The V and J ends lost 3 bases and 6 bases, in that order; junction bases with no gene match: 3. CDR3 length equals 13 residues. In nucleotides, the CDR3 is TGCAGCGTTGACCGGGACAGGGGGTCTGAAGCTTTCTTT. Its protein product is CSVDRDRGSEAFF. The full variable domain, its missing parts supplied by reference TRBV29-1 and TRBJ1-1, is SAVISQKPSRDICQRGTSLTIQCQVDSQVTMMFWYRQQPGQSLTLIATANQGSEATYESGFVIDKFPISRPNLTFSTLTVSNMSPEDSSIYLCSVDRDRGSEAFFGQGTRLTVV.

This clonotype was observed a few times. The chain recombines TRBV10-3 with TRBJ1-3; D remains ambiguous. Trimming stripped 0 bases from V and 3 bases from J, with 9 bases between. The CDR3 runs to 15 residues. Germline V gene sequence: CDR1 ENHRY, CDR2 SYGVKD. The CDR3 nucleotides read TGTGCCATCAGTGAGTCGGCGGGTCGTGGAAACACCATATATTTT. Encoded protein: CAISESAGRGNTIYF.

This clonotype has a handful of counts. The chain uses TRBV29-1 and TRBJ2-1; TRBD2 agrees at 8 bases. The CDR3 has 16 amino acids. V dropped 0 bases and J dropped 3; count of bases not matched to a gene: 7. Looked up from germline, CDR1 is SQVTM and CDR2 is ANQGSEA. The CDR3 is CSVEDRVAGYYNEQFF. The DNA of the CDR3 is TGCAGCGTTGAAGATAGGGTAGCGGGATACTACAATGAGCAGTTCTTC.

This clonotype has more than one count but fewer than ten. Written as DNA, the CDR3 is TGTGCCAGCACCCGAGTGGTGGGGCTGGGAATGAACACTGAAGCTTTCTTT. Amino acids: CASTRVVGLGMNTEAFF. The gene calls are TRBV12-3 or TRBV12-4 and TRBJ1-1, with a tentative D call TRBD1 (5 bases). Trimming cost V 7 bases and J 0 bases, with 21 bases left between them. The CDR3 is 17 residues long.

This clonotype was counted between two and nine times. The V and J genes are TRBV12-3 or TRBV12-4 and TRBJ2-1; 7 bases match TRBD2. Trimming cost V 10 bases and J 6 bases; bases outside gene matches: 12. The CDR3 sequence is 14 residues long. This CDR3 reads CAIGLGAGSNEQFF. CDR3 sequence (DNA): TGTGCCATTGGGTTAGGAGCGGGAAGCAATGAGCAGTTCTTC.

The chain carries TRBV12-3 or TRBV12-4 and TRBJ2-1; tentative D call: TRBD2 (6 bases). There are 14 residues in the CDR3. V was cut by 5 bases and J by 3 bases, with 11 bases left in between. The CDR3 coding sequence is TGTGCCAGCAGTCCACGGACTAACTACAATGAGCAGTTCTTC. The encoded protein is CASSPRTNYNEQFF.

This clonotype was seen a handful of times. The V call is TRBV20-1, the J call TRBJ2-3; TRBD2 might be the D (5 bases). Between the trimmed V and J ends, which lost 3 bases and 2 bases, there was a span of 12 bases. This CDR3 comprises 14 residues. CDR1 is DFQATT, CDR2 SNEGSKA, per germline (reference sequence). In DNA, the CDR3 is TGCAGTGCTAGTTTTGAGGGTGACACAGATACGCAGTATTTT. The encoded protein is CSASFEGDTDTQYF.

This clonotype was counted between two and nine times. The chain is built from TRBV20-1 and TRBJ2-2, with 7 bases lining up with TRBD2. Trimming took 3 bases from V and 2 from J; bases not matched to a gene: 3. Germline V CDR1 and CDR2: DFQATT, SNEGSKA (reference sequence). The CDR3 totals 14 residues. The CDR3 is CSASGRTNTGELFF. Written as DNA, the CDR3 is TGCAGTGCTAGCGGGAGGACCAACACCGGGGAGCTGTTTTTT.

This clonotype was seen a few times. The gene calls are TRBV12-3 or TRBV12-4 and TRBJ2-2, with D unresolved. The CDR3 is 15 amino acids. V lost 4 bases to trimming and J lost 0 bases, with 9 bases between them. The CDR3 protein is CASSSVGTNTGELFF. The CDR3 coding sequence is TGTGCCAGCAGTTCGGTAGGAACGAACACCGGGGAGCTGTTTTTT.

The rearrangement uses TRBV12-3 or TRBV12-4 and TRBJ2-7; D might be TRBD2 (7 bases). The CDR3 runs to 14 residues. The germline V and J ends were trimmed by 11 bases and 1 base, with 18 bases remaining between them. CDR3 coding DNA: TGTGCCCCGGGGGGCTACGTTGAGTCCTACGAGCAGTACGTC. This sequence encodes CAPGGYVESYEQYV.

A few counts support this clonotype. The gene calls are TRBV6-1 and TRBJ2-1; D not certain. The CDR3 runs 13 residues. Per germline, CDR1 MNHNS and CDR2 SASEGT. V lost 7 bases and J 4 bases, leaving 11 bases between the germline ends. The CDR3 here is CASNMGQYNEQFF. CDR3 nucleotide sequence: TGTGCCAGCAACATGGGCCAGTACAATGAGCAGTTCTTC.

This clonotype was observed a few times. The chain has TRBV12-3 or TRBV12-4 and TRBJ2-1; possible D gene TRBD1, 6 bases. The germline V and J ends were trimmed by 5 bases and 4 bases, with 12 bases remaining between them. The length of the CDR3 is 14 residues. The CDR3 sequence: CASSNRAVYNEQFF. The CDR3 DNA reads as TGTGCCAGCAGTAACAGGGCGGTATACAATGAGCAGTTCTTC.

This clonotype has a handful of counts. The J gene is TRBJ2-7, the V gene TRBV21-1; no DNA check was done on the table's D call, TRBD1. TRBV21-1 is a known pseudogene. CDR3 length: 15 amino acids. CDR3 region: CASSALGRTSYEQYV. The CDR3 DNA reads as TGTGCCAGCAGCGCCCTGGGACGGACGTCCTACGAGCAGTACGTC.

The chain employs TRBV5-1 and TRBJ2-5; TRBD2 is a possible D gene (6 bases). Per germline, CDR1 SGHRS and CDR2 YFSETQ. With 0 bases removed from V and 5 bases from J, the gap between germline ends came to 17 bases. The CDR3 has 16 residues. CDR3 coding DNA: TGCGCCAGCAGCTTGGACGGGAGCGGACCTTGGGAGACCCAGTACTTC. It is translated as CASSLDGSGPWETQYF.

The gene calls are TRBV19 and TRBJ1-5; D remains unclear. The CDR3 has 14 residues. V shed 4 bases and J shed 2 bases, with 9 bases lying between them. The germline gives CDR1 LNHDA, CDR2 SQIVND (reference sequence). The CDR3 sequence is CASSTTSGNQPQHF. For the CDR3, the DNA is TGTGCCAGTAGTACCACAAGCGGCAATCAGCCCCAGCATTTT.